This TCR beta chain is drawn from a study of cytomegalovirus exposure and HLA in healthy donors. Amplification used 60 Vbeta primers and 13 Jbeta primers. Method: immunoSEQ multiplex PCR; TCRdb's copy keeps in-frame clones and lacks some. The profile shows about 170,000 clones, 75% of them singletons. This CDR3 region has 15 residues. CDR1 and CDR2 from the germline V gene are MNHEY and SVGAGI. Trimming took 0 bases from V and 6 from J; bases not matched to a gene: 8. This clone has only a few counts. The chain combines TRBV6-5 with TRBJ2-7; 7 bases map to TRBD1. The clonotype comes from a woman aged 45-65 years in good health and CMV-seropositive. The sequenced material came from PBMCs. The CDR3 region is CASSYSRQGISEQYF. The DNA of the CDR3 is TGTGCCAGCAGTTACTCGAGACAGGGAATAAGCGAGCAGTACTTC.